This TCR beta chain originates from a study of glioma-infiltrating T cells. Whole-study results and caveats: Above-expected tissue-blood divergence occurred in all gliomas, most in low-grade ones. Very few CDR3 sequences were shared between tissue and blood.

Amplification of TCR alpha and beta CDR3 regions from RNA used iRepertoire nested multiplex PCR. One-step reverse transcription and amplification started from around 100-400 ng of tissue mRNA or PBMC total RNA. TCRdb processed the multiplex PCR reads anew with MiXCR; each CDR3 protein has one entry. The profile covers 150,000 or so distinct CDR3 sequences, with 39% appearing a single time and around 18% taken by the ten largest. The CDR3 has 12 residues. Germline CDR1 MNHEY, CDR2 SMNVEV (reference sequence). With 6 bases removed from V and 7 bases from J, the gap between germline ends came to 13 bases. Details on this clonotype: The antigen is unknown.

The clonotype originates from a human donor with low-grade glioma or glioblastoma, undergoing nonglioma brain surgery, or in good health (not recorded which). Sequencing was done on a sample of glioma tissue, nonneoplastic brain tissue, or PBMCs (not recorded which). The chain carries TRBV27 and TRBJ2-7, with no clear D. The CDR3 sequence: CASSPLTNEQYF. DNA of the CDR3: TGTGCCAGCAGCCCCCTGACGAATGAGCAGTACTTC.